The present T cell receptor (beta chain) was sequenced within a study of T-cell reconstitution after alpha-beta-depleted transplantation in children. This clonotype has only a few counts. CDR3 length: 18 residues. Germline V gene lookup returns CDR1 LNHDA and CDR2 SQIVND (reference sequence). V shed 2 bases, J shed 5 bases, and the junction held 13 bases outside the gene matches. Using unique molecular identifiers, the investigators prepared the TCRbeta library. TCRdb re-derived calls from the PCR reads in MiXCR, one entry per CDR3 protein. The data contain about 610,000 distinct CDR3 sequences, about 11% of them singletons.

The gene calls are TRBV19 and TRBJ2-1, with 9 bases matching TRBD2. This receptor was taken from a human donor who donated a stem cell graft to a child with acute myeloid leukemia. The starting material was PBMCs from the stem cell graft donor, obtained from the stem cell graft. The CDR3 is CASSIIGLGGRVDNEQFF. CDR3 nucleotide sequence: TGTGCCAGTAGTATAATCGGACTAGGCGGGAGGGTCGACAATGAGCAGTTCTTC.